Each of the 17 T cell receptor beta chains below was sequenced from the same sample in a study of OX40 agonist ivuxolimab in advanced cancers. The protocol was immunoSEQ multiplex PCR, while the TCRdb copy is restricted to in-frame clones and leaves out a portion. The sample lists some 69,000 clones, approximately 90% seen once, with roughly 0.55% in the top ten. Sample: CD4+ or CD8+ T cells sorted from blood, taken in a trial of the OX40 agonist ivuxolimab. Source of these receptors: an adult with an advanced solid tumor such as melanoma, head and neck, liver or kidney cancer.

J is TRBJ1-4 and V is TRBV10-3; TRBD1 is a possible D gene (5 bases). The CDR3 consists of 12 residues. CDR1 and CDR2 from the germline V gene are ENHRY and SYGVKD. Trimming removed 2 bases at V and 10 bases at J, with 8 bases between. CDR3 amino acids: CAISEGGVKLFF. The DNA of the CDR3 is TGTGCCATCAGTGAGGGGGGTGTAAAACTGTTTTTT.

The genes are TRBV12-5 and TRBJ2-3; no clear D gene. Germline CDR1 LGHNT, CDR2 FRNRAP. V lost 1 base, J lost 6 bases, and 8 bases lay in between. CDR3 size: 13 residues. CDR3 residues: CASGLAPDDTQYF. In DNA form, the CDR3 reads TGTGCTAGTGGTTTGGCCCCCGACGATACGCAGTATTTT.

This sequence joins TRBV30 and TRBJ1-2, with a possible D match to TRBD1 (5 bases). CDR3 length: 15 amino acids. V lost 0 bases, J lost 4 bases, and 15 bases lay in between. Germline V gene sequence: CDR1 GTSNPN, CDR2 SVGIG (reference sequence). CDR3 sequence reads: CAWSVRIGAGYGYTF. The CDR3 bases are TGTGCCTGGAGTGTACGGATTGGGGCAGGCTATGGCTACACCTTC.

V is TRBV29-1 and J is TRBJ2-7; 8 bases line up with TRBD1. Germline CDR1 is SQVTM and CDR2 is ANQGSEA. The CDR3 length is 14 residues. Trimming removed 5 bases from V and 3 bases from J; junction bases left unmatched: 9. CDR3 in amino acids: CSVHNPTGDYEQYF. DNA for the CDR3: TGCAGCGTTCACAACCCGACAGGGGACTACGAGCAGTACTTC.

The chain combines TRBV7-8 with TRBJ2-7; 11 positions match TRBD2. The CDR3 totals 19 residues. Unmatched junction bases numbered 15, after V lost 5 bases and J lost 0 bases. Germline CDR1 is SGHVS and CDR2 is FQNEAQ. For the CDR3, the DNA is TGTGCCAGCAGCCCCTCGACAGGTCCGCTAGCGGGGGGCTCCTACGAGCAGTACTTC. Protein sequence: CASSPSTGPLAGGSYEQYF.

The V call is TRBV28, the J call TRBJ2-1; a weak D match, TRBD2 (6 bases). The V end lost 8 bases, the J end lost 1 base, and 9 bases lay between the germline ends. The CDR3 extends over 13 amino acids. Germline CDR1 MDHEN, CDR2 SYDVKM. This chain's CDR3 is CASGGLSYNEQFF. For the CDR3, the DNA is TGTGCCAGCGGGGGACTGTCCTACAATGAGCAGTTCTTC.

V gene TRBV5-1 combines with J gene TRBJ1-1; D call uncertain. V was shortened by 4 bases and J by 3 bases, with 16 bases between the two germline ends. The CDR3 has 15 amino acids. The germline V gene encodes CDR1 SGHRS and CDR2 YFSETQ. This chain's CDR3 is CASSPWTGRHTEAFF. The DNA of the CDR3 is TGCGCCAGCAGCCCATGGACGGGGAGACACACTGAAGCTTTCTTT.

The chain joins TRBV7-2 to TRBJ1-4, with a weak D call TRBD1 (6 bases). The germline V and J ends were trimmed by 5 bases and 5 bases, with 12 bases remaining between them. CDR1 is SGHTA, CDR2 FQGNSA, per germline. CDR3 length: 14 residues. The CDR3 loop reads CASSVDRFNEKLFF. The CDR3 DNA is TGTGCCAGCAGCGTCGACAGGTTCAATGAAAAACTGTTTTTT.

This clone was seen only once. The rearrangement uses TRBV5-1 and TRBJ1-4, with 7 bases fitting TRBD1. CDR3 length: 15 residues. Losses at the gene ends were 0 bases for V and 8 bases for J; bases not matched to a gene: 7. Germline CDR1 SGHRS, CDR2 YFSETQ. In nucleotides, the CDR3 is TGCGCCAGCAGCTTGGACAGGGGTAAAAACGAAAAACTGTTTTTT. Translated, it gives CASSLDRGKNEKLFF.

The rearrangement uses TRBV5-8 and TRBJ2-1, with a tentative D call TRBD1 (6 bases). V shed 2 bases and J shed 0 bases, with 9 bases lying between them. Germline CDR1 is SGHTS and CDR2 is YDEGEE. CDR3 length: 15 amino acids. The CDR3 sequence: CASSLQGYSYNEQFF. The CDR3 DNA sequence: TGTGCCAGCAGCTTACAGGGATACTCCTACAATGAGCAGTTCTTC.

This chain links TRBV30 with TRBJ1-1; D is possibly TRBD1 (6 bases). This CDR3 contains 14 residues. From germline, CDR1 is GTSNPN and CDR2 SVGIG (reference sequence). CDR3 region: CAKGPTGIYTEAFF. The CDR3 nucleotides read TGTGCTAAGGGCCCGACAGGAATCTACACTGAAGCTTTCTTT.

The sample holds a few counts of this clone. The CDR3 DNA follows: TGTGCCAGCGGAAGACCAGGGGTGGGGCCCCCTGTATCATGGCAGTTCTTC. It codes for CASGRPGVGPPVSWQFF. The V call is TRBV7-8, the J call TRBJ2-1; D is possibly TRBD1 (6 bases). From germline, CDR1 is SGHVS and CDR2 FQNEAQ. CDR3 length equals 17 residues. Trimming removed 8 bases at V and 12 bases at J, with 32 bases between.

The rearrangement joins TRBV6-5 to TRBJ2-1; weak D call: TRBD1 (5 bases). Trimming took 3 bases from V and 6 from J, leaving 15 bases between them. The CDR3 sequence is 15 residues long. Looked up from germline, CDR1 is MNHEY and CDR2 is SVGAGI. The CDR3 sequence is CASSYRNGQGNEQFF. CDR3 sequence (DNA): TGTGCCAGCAGTTATCGGAACGGTCAGGGCAATGAGCAGTTCTTC.

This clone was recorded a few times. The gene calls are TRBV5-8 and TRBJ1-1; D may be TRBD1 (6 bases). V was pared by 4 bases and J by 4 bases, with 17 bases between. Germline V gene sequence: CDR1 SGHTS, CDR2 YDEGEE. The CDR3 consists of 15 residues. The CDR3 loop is CASSGRRGMGTEAFF. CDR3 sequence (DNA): TGTGCCAGCAGCGGACGCAGGGGTATGGGCACTGAAGCTTTCTTT.

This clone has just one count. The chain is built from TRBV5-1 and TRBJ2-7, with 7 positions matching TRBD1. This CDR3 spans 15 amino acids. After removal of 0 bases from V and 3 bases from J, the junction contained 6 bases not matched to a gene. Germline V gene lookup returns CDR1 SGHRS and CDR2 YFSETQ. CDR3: CASSLGARGLYEQYF. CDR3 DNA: TGCGCCAGCAGCTTGGGGGCGAGGGGGCTCTACGAGCAGTACTTC.

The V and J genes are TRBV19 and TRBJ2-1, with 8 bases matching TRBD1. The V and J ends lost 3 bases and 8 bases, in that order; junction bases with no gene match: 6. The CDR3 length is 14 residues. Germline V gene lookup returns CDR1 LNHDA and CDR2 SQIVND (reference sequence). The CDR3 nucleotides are TGTGCCAGTAGTATGGACAGGGTTGTGCATGAGCAGTTCTTC. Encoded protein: CASSMDRVVHEQFF.

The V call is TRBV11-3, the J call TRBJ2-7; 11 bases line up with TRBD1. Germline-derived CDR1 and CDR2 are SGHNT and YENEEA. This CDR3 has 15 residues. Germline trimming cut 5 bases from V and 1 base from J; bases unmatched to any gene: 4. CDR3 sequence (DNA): TGTGCCAGCAGCACGGGACAGGGGGTATCCTACGAGCAGTACTTC. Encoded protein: CASSTGQGVSYEQYF.